The subject of this entry is one T cell receptor (beta chain). There is no known antigen for this receptor. No qualities accompany the bases; no much larger clone lies one base away. These data are taken from a study of cytomegalovirus exposure and HLA in healthy donors (dated by TCRdb to 2016 to 2017). Regarding the research as a whole: An earlier analysis of under 600 of the donors reported roughly 270 Gb of sequence data and 117 million unique TCR beta sequences from 150 million to 200 million T cells. Donor age, sex, ethnicity and CMV serostatus were compiled alongside the repertoire data. The genetic ancestry cluster associated with self-reported Caucasian donors included around 76% of the roughly 410 genotyped donors. The later analysis used no new phenotypic data to find candidate immune exposures, relying instead on TCR beta sequences and their occurrence across donors. The study aimed to test whether cataloging public T cell receptors could reveal signatures of past pathogen exposure. Using immunosequencing, the study profiled T cell repertoires from 666 subjects and related those repertoires to cytomegalovirus serostatus. A later genetic analysis took genome-wide SNP genotypes for about 65% of the 666 donors and used that subset as a discovery cohort. All discovery cohort repertoires had been generated using a single sequencing platform. Several DR-DQ haplotypes were handled as single units for association and clustering because linkage in the cohort was strong. Roughly 300 gigabases of sequencing data and 80 million or so unique TCR sequences were included in an early release covering over 600 HLA-typed donors. In a later analysis, previously published TCR beta repertoires from some 640 donors were re-analyzed and high-resolution HLA genotyping was added so that TCR occurrence patterns could be studied. HLA typing covered class I and class II loci at four-digit resolution. Among roughly 400 genotyped donors of the cohort, an average of around 250,000 unique TCR beta nucleotide sequences was sequenced per donor, of which about 18% were non-productive. The study combined high-throughput TCR immunosequencing, statistical association of individual TCRs with disease status, and machine learning to predict cytomegalovirus infection status. The number of donors typed differed by locus, with about 629-630 for A, B, C, DRB1 and DQB1, around 500 for DQA1, about 610 for DPA1, and approximately 470 for DPB1. An earlier analysis of roughly 600 of the donors used high-throughput TCR beta sequencing to judge whether each TCR beta V gene segment behaved as functional or pseudogenic. Along with the approximately 620-subject first cohort, a separate validation cohort of over a hundred different subjects was used. The paper's findings and limits, for the study overall: A total of 150 to 200 TCR beta chains were listed by the study as associated with cytomegalovirus. The 87-base-pair reads could not distinguish some IMGT-functional V segments, including TRBV6-2 and TRBV6-3, so those segments were excluded. A later analysis associated 17,000 or so TCR beta sequences with specific HLA alleles at a false discovery rate of 0.05. In vitro tests confirmed that a few of the cytomegalovirus-associated TCR beta chains recognize cytomegalovirus antigens. The presence/absence analyses assumed that sequencing depth was roughly uniform across donors, and that assumption may not be true. In an earlier analysis of about 540 of the donors, most TCR beta V segments were observed in productive rearrangements about 87% or about 30% of the time, broadly matching IMGT annotations. When HLA alleles, especially DR and DQ, strongly co-occurred, TCR associations were difficult to assign to individual alleles. A later analysis found that TCR association rates varied across HLA loci, with DRB1 alleles showing the most associated TCRs and HLA-C alleles the fewest. The only immune exposure information available for the cohort was CMV serostatus. Across donors, most TCR sequences were observed very rarely, whereas some public TCRs were present in many individuals. According to the authors, the approach could potentially be generalized to other disease states and immunological phenotypes. Several of the top co-occurrence clusters appeared to be linked to parvovirus B19, influenza, CMV and Epstein-Barr virus, according to a later analysis. Compared with the approximately 600-donor mean, donors in an Asian-associated ancestry cluster had fewer N-insertions in productive TCRs, according to a later genetic analysis. Correlated functional status among segregating V segments might be attributable to linkage disequilibrium, but an unknown experimental factor could not be ruled out. Because counts were too low, more than 15 rarely observed V segments, including chromosome 9 orphons, were left out of the earlier analysis of some 600 of the donors. A cluster of highly shared sequence variants was judged likely to be a technical artifact of the sequencing pipeline. A further reported finding was that TCR beta sequences accurately predicted the HLA-A and HLA-B alleles for most subjects in the first cohort. Because HLA typing was missing for some donors at each locus, association tests included only the typed subset. In both the original and validation cohorts, the classifier was reported to diagnose cytomegalovirus status with high specificity and sensitivity. In a later genetic analysis, a missense DCLRE1C variant was associated with V-gene and J-gene trimming of TCR beta chains, and the association was replicated in an independent cohort. A later analysis found that most CMV-associated TCR beta chains appeared HLA-restricted, with HLA associations seemingly driven largely by CMV exposure. The cohort was sequenced for TCR beta chains only, and without alpha or paired-chain data the features that could be detected were limited. In a later analysis, HLA-associated TCR beta chains were found to be more clonally expanded and to have lower generation probabilities than equally common non-associated chains.

Receptors were amplified or captured by the immunoSEQ multiplex PCR assay. A mixture of 60 forward primers for TCR Vbeta segments and 13 reverse primers for TCR Jbeta segments was used in the multiplex PCR. A multiplex PCR assay on genomic DNA amplified the CDR3 region of rearranged TCR beta genes. The amplified TCR beta libraries were sequenced on the Illumina HiSeq System as 87-base-pair reads. Per the authors' processing: A later analysis counted about 76 million unique TCR beta chains across the roughly 700 repertoires, and approximately 11 million of these chains were shared by at least two donors. Raw reads were error-corrected and collapsed into unique sequences with a nearest-neighbor algorithm that merged closely related sequences to remove PCR and sequencing errors. V, D and J gene segments were assigned by aligning CDR3 sequences to IMGT reference sequences. For a sequence to be retained, at least a six-nucleotide match to both a V gene segment and a J gene segment was required. Rearrangements were classified as productive when the CDR3 lacked stop codons and remained in frame with V and J, and all other rearrangements were classified as non-productive. Following IMGT convention, CDR3 was defined as the stretch from the second conserved V-encoded cysteine to the conserved J-encoded phenylalanine. The earlier analysis of about 590 of the donors excluded sequences that lacked an unambiguous match to a single V gene segment. In an earlier analysis of more than 500 of the donors, a V segment was called functional when productive rearrangements were above 56.7%, and segregating when the standard deviation between donors exceeded 5%. A statistical classification framework was developed to diagnose cytomegalovirus status using the catalog of TCR beta chain sequences. In a later analysis, TCR nucleotide sequences were compared against IMGT/GENE-DB human TR gene sequences so that V and J genes could be assigned. In a later analysis, CDR3 sequences and most-parsimonious VDJ recombination scenarios were assigned using the TCRdist pipeline. In a later analysis, every TCR beta chain was defined by the combination of its CDR3 amino acid sequence and its V-gene family, and reads without a unique V-gene family were dropped. In a later analysis, approximately 640 highly shared, low-generation-probability nucleotide sequences were removed to address suspected cross-contamination and a sequencing artifact. In a later analysis, a clonal expansion index was calculated for each public chain from normalized within-repertoire ranks of inferred template counts. Generation probabilities in a later analysis came from a VDJ recombination model fitted to out-of-frame rearrangements, and those results were checked against IGoR. A later analysis scored TCR-TCR, TCR-HLA and TCR-CMV co-occurrence with hypergeometric tests, applying a repertoire-size bias correction to TCR pairs. To estimate false discovery rates, a later analysis permuted the HLA or CMV assignments 20 times. In a later analysis, co-occurring TCRs were grouped using DBSCAN, and TCRdist sequence similarity was added for clustering within HLA-allele-positive subsets. Repertoires with fewer than 30,000 or more than 120,000 public chains, plus five repertoires with anomalous nucleotide sharing, were excluded from co-occurrence clustering. Drawn from immuneACCESS, this table holds only the in-frame rearrangements with V and J called that TCRdb kept. Clones are partly lost; checked studies trace under half to an unresolved V gene and leave the rest unexplained. V, J and clone size are taken as reported in that table, and D and trimming were inferred from the DNA itself. The sample has around 99,000 clones on record, under 90% of them singletons. The ten most abundant clones make up under 2.5% of the sample.

V trim: 2 bases; J trim: 4 bases; unmatched bases: 5. There are 15 amino acids in the CDR3, from cysteine to phenylalanine inclusive. Just CDR3 DNA is preserved here, 45 bases in frame from base 1. For CDR1 and CDR2, the germline V gene (reference sequence) lists MNHEY and SMNVEV. The cohort comprised fewer than 750 healthy bone marrow donors. At the time of sampling, all cohort members were nominally healthy, though unrecorded immune exposures were likely present. The donor was CMV seronegative and was included in the group of a few hundred seronegative cohort members. Each donor provided a peripheral blood sample, and peripheral blood mononuclear cells were used for TCR beta sequencing. The Qiagen DNeasy Blood Extraction Kit was used to extract genomic DNA from the blood cell samples.

The clonotype comes from a woman younger than 45 in good health and CMV-seronegative. Rearrangement joined TRBV27 to TRBJ2-7; 10 bases in the middle match TRBD2. The sample comprised PBMCs. The nucleotide sequence reads TGTGCCAGCAGTTTAATAGGACTAGCGGAATACGAGCAGTACTTC. This sequence encodes CASSLIGLAEYEQYF.